Sequencing of this T cell receptor (beta chain) was carried out in a study of cytomegalovirus exposure and HLA in healthy donors. Study at large: There were 90 million to 140 million unique TCR beta sequences, drawn from about 200 million T cells, in an earlier analysis.

To note about this clone: Its antigen is not known.

Study observations and caveats: Within a later analysis, the majority of CMV-associated TCR beta chains appeared HLA-restricted. Associated with cytomegalovirus, according to the listing, were approximately 160 TCR beta chains. Relative to the approximately 700-donor mean, N-insertions were reportedly fewer in an Asian-associated ancestry cluster in a later analysis.

V was cut by 6 bases and J by 3 bases, with 15 bases left in between. Germline CDR1 and CDR2: ENHRY and SYGVKD. This CDR3 contains 14 residues. A multiplex PCR was run with 60 Vbeta primers and 13 Jbeta primers. The data were produced by immunoSEQ multiplex PCR, yet TCRdb's version contains in-frame clones alone and is incomplete. Of 200,000 to 300,000 clones in the sample, around 80% were seen once. This chain uses TRBV10-3 with TRBJ2-7, with D possibly TRBD1 on 6 matching bases. The sequence was collected from a boy younger than 18 in good health and CMV-seronegative. Material for sequencing was PBMCs. The CDR3: CAISRTGQFYEQYF. Here the CDR3 DNA reads TGTGCCATCAGCAGAACTGGACAGTTCTACGAGCAGTACTTC.